This T cell receptor (beta chain) was retrieved from a study of cytomegalovirus exposure and HLA in healthy donors. V was trimmed by 6 bases and J by 6 bases, leaving 18 bases between them. CDR1 and CDR2 from the germline V gene are MNHNS and SASEGT. The length of the CDR3 is 15 residues. This table comes from immunoSEQ multiplex PCR, and its TCRdb copy is limited to in-frame clones, with some not included. The sample has about 170,000 clones, about 86% seen once. The V call is TRBV6-1, the J call TRBJ2-1; a weak D match, TRBD2 (5 bases). The clonotype was recovered from a woman aged 30 to 39 in good health and CMV-seronegative. The sample consisted of PBMCs. CDR3 protein: CASRRQSATSNEQFF. The DNA of the CDR3 is TGTGCCAGCAGAAGACAATCGGCAACTAGCAATGAGCAGTTCTTC.